A single sample is the source of the 25 T cell receptor beta chains below, sequenced in a study of T-cell reconstitution after alpha-beta-depleted transplantation in children. It was with unique molecular identifiers that the TCRbeta library was prepared. TCRdb used MiXCR to reprocess the PCR reads, holding one entry per CDR3 protein. Among 900,000 or so distinct CDR3 sequences listed, approximately 15% were seen once. Source: PBMCs, mostly from graft donor cells, taken 360 days after TCRalphabeta/CD19-depleted stem cell transplant. Receptor source: a male patient between 5 and 17 years old who had a stem cell transplant for acute lymphoblastic leukemia, so the T cells may come from the graft donor.

This clonotype has more than one count but fewer than ten. The chain has TRBV4-1 and TRBJ2-4, with D hard to call. The V end was cut by 1 base, the J end by 2 bases, with 3 bases between. Germline lookup yields CDR1 MGHRA and CDR2 YSYEKL. The CDR3 covers 13 residues. Here the CDR3 reads CASSQVPKNIQYF. The CDR3 nucleotides read TGCGCCAGCAGCCAAGTTCCCAAAAACATTCAGTACTTC.

The chain joins TRBV20-1 to TRBJ2-1; D is unresolved. The V gene's germline CDR1 is DFQATT and CDR2 SNEGSKA (reference sequence). Trimming took 3 bases from V and 3 from J, leaving 6 bases between them. The CDR3 consists of 12 residues. The CDR3 DNA reads TGCAGTGCTAGCGGTTTCTACAATGAGCAGTTCTTC. This translates into CSASGFYNEQFF.

Here the CDR3 DNA reads TGTGCCAGCTCACCACGGCGGGAGGGGAGTGTCGAGCAGTACTTC. Translation gives CASSPRREGSVEQYF. The chain couples TRBV18 to TRBJ2-7, with TRBD2 matching over 9 bases. The CDR3 sequence is 15 residues long. CDR1 KGHSH and CDR2 LQKENI come from the germline V gene. J gave up 6 bases and V 1 base, and 7 bases lay outside the gene matches. Combining the CDR3 with reference TRBV18 and TRBJ2-7 gives the whole variable domain NAGVMQNPRHLVRRRGQEARLRCSPMKGHSHVYWYRQLPEEGLKFMVYLQKENIIDESGMPKERFSAEFPKEGPSILRIQQVVRGDSAAYFCASSPRREGSVEQYFGPGTRLTVT.

The chain is built from TRBV12-3 or TRBV12-4 and TRBJ2-7; no clear D. The CDR3 contains 14 residues. Trimming left V 6 bases short and J 0 bases short, with 12 bases between. The CDR3 is CASRPMPSSYEQYF. The CDR3 region has the DNA TGTGCCAGCAGACCCATGCCTAGCTCCTACGAGCAGTACTTC.

In its sample, this clonotype was seen a few times. The genes are TRBV11-2 and TRBJ2-3; 10 nucleotides agree with TRBD1. From germline, CDR1 is SGHAT and CDR2 FQNNGV. V shed 5 bases, J shed 0 bases, and the junction held 5 bases outside the gene matches. The CDR3 is made up of 16 amino acids. The DNA of the CDR3 is TGTGCCAGCAGCGCCGGGACAGGGGATAGCACAGATACGCAGTATTTT. It is translated as CASSAGTGDSTDTQYF.

This clonotype occurred a few times. The rearrangement links TRBV7-6 to TRBJ2-7; D might be TRBD2 (5 bases). Germline loops: CDR1 SGHVS, CDR2 FNYEAQ. The CDR3 is 17 amino acids. The V end lost 1 base, the J end lost 0 bases, and 16 bases lay between the germline ends. The CDR3 DNA reads TGTGCCAGCAGCTTAGAGGTAGGAGGAAACCCCTCCTACGAGCAGTACTTC. This encodes CASSLEVGGNPSYEQYF.

The CDR3 sequence is CASSLPGPSRSGANVLTF. CDR3 bases: TGCGCCAGCAGCTTGCCCGGACCCAGTAGGTCTGGGGCCAACGTCCTGACTTTC. The V gene is TRBV5-1, the J gene TRBJ2-6; D is uncertain. The CDR3 has 18 amino acids. Germline CDR1 reads SGHRS; CDR2 reads YFSETQ. The ends were cut back, 1 base at V and 1 base at J, with 15 bases in the middle.

This clonotype was seen repeatedly, ten times or more. The chain employs TRBV10-2 and TRBJ2-5; D is unresolved. V dropped 4 bases and J dropped 0 bases, with 6 bases sitting between them. CDR1 WSHSY and CDR2 SAAADI come from the germline V gene. CDR3 length: 13 amino acids. The CDR3 loop is CASSGSHQETQYF. In DNA, the CDR3 is TGCGCCAGCAGTGGCAGCCACCAAGAGACCCAGTACTTC.

The sample holds a few counts of this clonotype. Compared with germline, one end of the junction differs, possibly owing to a read error. The chain joins TRBV5-6 to TRBJ2-5, with unresolved D. CDR3 length equals 11 residues. Germline V gives CDR1 SGHDT, CDR2 YYEEEE. CDR3 loop: CASSLGWVQDF. The DNA of the CDR3 is TGTGCCAGCAGCTTGGGGTGGGTGCAAGACTTC.

This clonotype was seen more than once but under ten times. The chain recombines TRBV5-1 with TRBJ2-5; no definite D call. Looked up from germline, CDR1 is SGHRS and CDR2 is YFSETQ. V dropped 5 bases and J dropped 9 bases, with 17 bases sitting between them. The CDR3 length is 13 residues. CDR3 region: CASRPAANRAQYF. The CDR3 DNA is TGCGCCAGCAGGCCTGCGGCTAACCGGGCCCAGTACTTC.

This clonotype occurred many times. J is TRBJ2-1 and V is TRBV6-1, with a tentative D call TRBD1 (6 bases). V was pared by 8 bases and J by 4 bases, with 15 bases between. Germline CDR1 reads MNHNS; CDR2 reads SASEGT. This CDR3 comprises 14 residues. DNA for the CDR3: TGTGCCAGCGCCGGGACATTTCAATACAATGAGCAGTTCTTC. It codes for CASAGTFQYNEQFF.

This clonotype has just a few counts. The DNA of the CDR3 is TGTGCCAGCAGTTACGCTGGCCTAGCACGGGAGACCCAGTACTTC. Encoded protein: CASSYAGLARETQYF. The V gene is TRBV6-2 or TRBV6-3, the J gene TRBJ2-5; weak D call: TRBD2 (5 bases). Germline V gene sequence: CDR1 MNHEY, CDR2 SVGEGT. The CDR3 loop spans 15 amino acids. With 2 bases removed from V and 5 bases from J, the gap between germline ends came to 15 bases.

The rearrangement links TRBV3-1 to TRBJ2-7, with no clear D. CDR3 length: 13 residues. The V end was cut by 3 bases, the J end by 7 bases, with 13 bases between. Germline V gene sequence: CDR1 LGHDT, CDR2 YNNKEL (reference sequence). The CDR3 protein is CASSHRTGEEQYF. CDR3 coding DNA: TGTGCCAGCAGCCACAGAACGGGTGAGGAGCAGTACTTC.

This clonotype was recorded many times. CDR3: CASRQRDTGELFF. CDR3 nucleotide sequence: TGCGCCAGCAGGCAAAGGGACACCGGGGAGCTGTTTTTT. V gene TRBV5-1 combines with J gene TRBJ2-2; D is uncertain. Trimming removed 5 bases at V and 3 bases at J, with 8 bases between. Germline lookup yields CDR1 SGHRS and CDR2 YFSETQ. The CDR3 totals 13 residues. Full variable domain (rest looked up from reference TRBV5-1 and TRBJ2-2): KAGVTQTPRYLIKTRGQQVTLSCSPISGHRSVSWYQQTPGQGLQFLFEYFSETQRNKGNFPGRFSGRQFSNSRSEMNVSTLELGDSALYLCASRQRDTGELFFGEGSRLTVL.

This clonotype has only a few counts. DNA for the CDR3: TGTGCTAGTGGTTCCTCGTCCCCGGGACAGGGAAGGTACGAGCAGTACTTC. Residues: CASGSSSPGQGRYEQYF. The gene calls are TRBV12-5 and TRBJ2-7; 9 nucleotides line up with TRBD1. CDR1 and CDR2 (germline): LGHNT, FRNRAP. V lost 4 bases, J lost 4 bases, and 14 bases stayed unmatched. This CDR3 is built from 17 residues. The entire variable domain, with the rest obtained from reference TRBV12-5 and TRBJ2-7, is as follows: DARVTQTPRHKVTEMGQEVTMRCQPILGHNTVFWYRQTMMQGLELLAYFRNRAPLDDSGMPKDRFSAEMPDATLATLKIQPSEPRDSAVYFCASGSSSPGQGRYEQYFGPGTRLTVT.

The rearrangement joins TRBV5-1 to TRBJ2-1, with 7 bases identical to TRBD2. The CDR3 sequence is 16 residues long. CDR1 is SGHRS, CDR2 YFSETQ, per germline. The ends lost 3 bases at V and 4 bases at J; junction bases unmatched: 10. Written as DNA, the CDR3 is TGCGCCAGCAGCTCCGGGGATCTAGCGGTTTACAATGAGCAGTTCTTC. Translated, it gives CASSSGDLAVYNEQFF.

This clonotype was seen ten or more times. The genes are TRBV20-1 and TRBJ2-7; 9 bases map to TRBD2. Germline V gene lookup returns CDR1 DFQATT and CDR2 SNEGSKA (reference sequence). Trimming took 6 bases from V and 0 from J; bases not matched to a gene: 6. The CDR3 length is 14 residues. In nucleotides, the CDR3 is TGCAGTGCCGTGGCGGGAGGGATCTCCTACGAGCAGTACTTC. This sequence encodes CSAVAGGISYEQYF.

As concerns this clonotype: This clone may be a read error of a much larger clone one base away. The V gene is TRBV7-8, the J gene TRBJ2-3; D perhaps matches TRBD2 (5 bases). Germline values: CDR1 SGHVS, CDR2 FQNEAQ. This CDR3 region has 16 residues. As DNA, the CDR3 is TGTTCCAGCAGTCCGCTGAGGGCTGGGATCCGGGATACGCAGTATTTT. This translates into CSSSPLRAGIRDTQYF.

This sequence joins TRBV2 and TRBJ2-1; D perhaps matches TRBD2 (6 bases). This CDR3 comprises 17 residues. Germline V gene lookup returns CDR1 SNHLY and CDR2 FYNNEI. Trimming shortened V by 0 bases and J by 1 base, and 13 bases separated the two germline ends. The CDR3 sequence is CASSEALPGESYNEQFF. CDR3 coding DNA: TGTGCCAGCAGTGAAGCGCTTCCGGGAGAGTCCTACAATGAGCAGTTCTTC. Full variable domain (rest looked up from reference TRBV2 and TRBJ2-1): EPEVTQTPSHQVTQMGQEVILRCVPISNHLYFYWYRQILGQKVEFLVSFYNNEISEKSEIFDDQFSVERPDGSNFTLKIRSTKLEDSAMYFCASSEALPGESYNEQFFGPGTRLTVL.

This clonotype was observed once. A read error may produce the germline difference seen at one junction end. The chain couples TRBV30 to TRBJ2-1; unclear D gene. This CDR3 has 10 amino acids. From germline, CDR1 is GTSNPN and CDR2 SVGIG (reference sequence). The chain's CDR3 is CAWRGSRVHF. CDR3 coding DNA: TGTGCCTGGAGAGGTTCGCGAGTCCACTTC.

This clonotype was seen only a few times. The chain couples TRBV20-1 to TRBJ1-5; possibly TRBD1 for D (5 bases). CDR3 length: 13 residues. Deletions cut 0 bases from V and 7 bases from J, with 10 bases between. Germline lookup yields CDR1 DFQATT and CDR2 SNEGSKA (reference sequence). The CDR3 sequence is CSARDSPGQPQHF. CDR3 DNA: TGCAGTGCTAGAGATTCCCCAGGGCAGCCCCAGCATTTT.

This clonotype was detected a few times. The chain uses TRBV7-9 and TRBJ1-2; D is unresolved. The germline CDR1 and CDR2 sequences are SEHNR and FQNEAQ (reference sequence). The CDR3 totals 14 residues. Between the trimmed V and J ends, which lost 5 bases and 2 bases, there was a span of 12 bases. CDR3 protein: CASSLVLRNYGYTF. The CDR3 bases are TGTGCCAGCAGCCTCGTACTGAGAAACTATGGCTACACCTTC. The complete variable domain, with remaining parts taken from reference TRBV7-9 and TRBJ1-2, reads DTGVSQNPRHKITKRGQNVTFRCDPISEHNRLYWYRQTLGQGPEFLTYFQNEAQLEKSRLLSDRFSAERPKGSFSTLEIQRTEQGDSAMYLCASSLVLRNYGYTFGSGTRLTVV.

This clonotype was picked up a small number of times. This rearrangement joins TRBV4-1 to TRBJ1-1; possible D gene TRBD1, 6 bases. Germline CDR1 reads MGHRA; CDR2 reads YSYEKL. The V gene lost 4 bases and the J gene lost 0 bases, with 15 bases spanning the gap. This CDR3 spans 16 amino acids. The CDR3 protein is CASSPRGSGMNTEAFF. CDR3 nucleotides: TGCGCCAGCAGCCCGAGGGGGTCGGGGATGAACACTGAAGCTTTCTTT.

The V and J genes are TRBV5-1 and TRBJ2-1; 7 bases fit TRBD2. This CDR3 has 16 amino acids. Germline values: CDR1 SGHRS, CDR2 YFSETQ. V lost 4 bases to trimming and J lost 3 bases; unmatched junction nucleotides: 10. CDR3 in amino acids: CASSPFGEGLYNEQFF. In DNA, the CDR3 is TGCGCCAGCAGCCCCTTCGGGGAGGGCCTCTACAATGAGCAGTTCTTC.

This clonotype appeared many times. V is TRBV5-6 and J is TRBJ2-3; no reliable D call. V gave up 3 bases and J gave up 8 bases, with 16 bases separating them. Per germline, CDR1 SGHDT and CDR2 YYEEEE. The CDR3 extends over 14 amino acids. The CDR3 coding sequence is TGTGCCAGCAGCTCTCAACCTAATGTTGGTACGCAGTATTTT. Amino acid sequence: CASSSQPNVGTQYF.